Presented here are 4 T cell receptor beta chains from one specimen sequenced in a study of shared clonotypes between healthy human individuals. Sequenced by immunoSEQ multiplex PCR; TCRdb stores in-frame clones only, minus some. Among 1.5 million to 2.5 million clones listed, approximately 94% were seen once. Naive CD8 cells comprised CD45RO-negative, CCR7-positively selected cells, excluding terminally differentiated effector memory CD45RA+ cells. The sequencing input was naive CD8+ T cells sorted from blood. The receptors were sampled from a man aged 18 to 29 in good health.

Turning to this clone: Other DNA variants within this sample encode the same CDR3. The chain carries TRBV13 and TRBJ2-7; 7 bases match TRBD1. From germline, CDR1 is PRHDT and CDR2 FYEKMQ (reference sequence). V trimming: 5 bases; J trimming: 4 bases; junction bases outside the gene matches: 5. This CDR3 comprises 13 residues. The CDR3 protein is CASSLGQIYEQYF. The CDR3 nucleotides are TGTGCCAGCAGCCTGGGACAGATATACGAGCAGTACTTC. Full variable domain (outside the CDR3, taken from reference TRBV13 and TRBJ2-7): AAGVIQSPRHLIKEKRETATLKCYPIPRHDTVYWYQQGPGQDPQFLISFYEKMQSDKGSIPDRFSAQQFSDYHSELNMSSLELGDSALYFCASSLGQIYEQYFGPGTRLTVT.

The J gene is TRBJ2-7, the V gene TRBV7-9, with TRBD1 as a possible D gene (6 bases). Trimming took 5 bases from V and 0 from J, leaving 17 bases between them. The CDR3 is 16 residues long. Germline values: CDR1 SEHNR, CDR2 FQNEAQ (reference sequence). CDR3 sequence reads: CASSPESDSISYEQYF. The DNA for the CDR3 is TGTGCCAGCAGCCCGGAATCGGACAGCATCTCCTACGAGCAGTACTTC.

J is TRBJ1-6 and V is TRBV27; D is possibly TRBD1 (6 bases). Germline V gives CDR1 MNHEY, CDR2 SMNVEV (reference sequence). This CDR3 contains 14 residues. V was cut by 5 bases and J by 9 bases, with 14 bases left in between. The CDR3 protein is CASSIGGGGSPLHF. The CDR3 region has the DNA TGTGCCAGCAGTATTGGGGGAGGGGGTTCACCCCTCCACTTT.

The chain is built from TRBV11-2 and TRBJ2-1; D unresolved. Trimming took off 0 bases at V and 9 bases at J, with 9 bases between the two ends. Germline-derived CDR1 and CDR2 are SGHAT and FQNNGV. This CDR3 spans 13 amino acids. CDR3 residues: CASSLDTSGEQFF. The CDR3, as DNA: TGTGCCAGCAGCTTAGATACGAGTGGTGAGCAGTTCTTC.